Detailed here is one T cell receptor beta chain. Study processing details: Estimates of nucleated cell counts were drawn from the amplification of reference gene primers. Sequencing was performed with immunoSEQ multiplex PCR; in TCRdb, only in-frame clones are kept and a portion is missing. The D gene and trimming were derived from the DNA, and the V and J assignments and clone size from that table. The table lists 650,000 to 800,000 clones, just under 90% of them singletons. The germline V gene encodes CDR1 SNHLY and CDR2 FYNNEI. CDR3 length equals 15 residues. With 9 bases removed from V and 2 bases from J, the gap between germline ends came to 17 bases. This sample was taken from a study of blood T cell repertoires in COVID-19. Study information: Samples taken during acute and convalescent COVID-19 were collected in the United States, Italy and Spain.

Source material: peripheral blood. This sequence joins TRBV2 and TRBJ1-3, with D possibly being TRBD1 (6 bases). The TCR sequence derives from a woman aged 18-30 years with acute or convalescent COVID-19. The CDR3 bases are TGTGCCAGTACCCCCGGGACACTTACTGGAAACACCATATATTTT. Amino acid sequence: CASTPGTLTGNTIYF.